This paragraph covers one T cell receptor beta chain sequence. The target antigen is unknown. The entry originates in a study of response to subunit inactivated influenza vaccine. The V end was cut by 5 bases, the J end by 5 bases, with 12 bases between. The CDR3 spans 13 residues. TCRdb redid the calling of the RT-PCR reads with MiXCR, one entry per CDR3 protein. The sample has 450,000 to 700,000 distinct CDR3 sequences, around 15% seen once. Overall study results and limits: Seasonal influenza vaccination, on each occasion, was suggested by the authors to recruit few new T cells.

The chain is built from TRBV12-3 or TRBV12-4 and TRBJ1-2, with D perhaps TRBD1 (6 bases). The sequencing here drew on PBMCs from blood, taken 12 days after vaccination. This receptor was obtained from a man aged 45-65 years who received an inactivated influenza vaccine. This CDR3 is CASSHGGPYGYTF. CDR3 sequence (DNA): TGTGCCAGCAGTCATGGGGGGCCGTATGGCTACACCTTC.